This T cell receptor (beta chain) derives from a study of T-cell reconstitution after alpha-beta-depleted transplantation in children. Study-wide results and caveats: Expanded graft clones, several hundred of them, were reportedly the source of alpha-beta T cells about two months after transplant. Some patients showed high day-60 TCRbeta diversity, which derived from surviving recipient T cells and thymic progenitors. T-cell numbers and diversity, one year after transplant, stemmed largely from T cells that were newly produced.

This clonotype was seen repeatedly, ten times or more. What it recognizes is unknown. Germline V gives CDR1 SGHAT, CDR2 FQNNGV. This CDR3 region has 14 residues. V was trimmed by 5 bases and J by 3 bases, leaving 11 bases between them. The TCRbeta library was prepared with unique molecular identifiers. TCRdb analysed the PCR reads with MiXCR anew, one entry per CDR3 protein. The table has roughly 100,000 distinct CDR3 sequences, less than 6% seen once; the top ten hold 6.1%. The sequenced sample was PBMCs, mostly from graft donor cells, obtained 60 days after TCRalphabeta/CD19-depleted stem cell transplant. V is TRBV11-2 and J is TRBJ2-1; maybe TRBD2 (5 bases). This TCR derives from a female patient aged 2-9 years who had a stem cell transplant for Fanconi anemia, so the T cells may come from the graft donor. CDR3 in DNA: TGTGCCAGCAGCGGTACTAGTGGCTACAATGAGCAGTTCTTC. Its translation is CASSGTSGYNEQFF. The full variable domain, in which reference TRBV11-2 and TRBJ2-1 provide the parts outside the CDR3, is EAGVAQSPRYKIIEKRQSVAFWCNPISGHATLYWYQQILGQGPKLLIQFQNNGVVDDSQLPKDRFSAERLKGVDSTLKIQPAKLEDSAVYLCASSGTSGYNEQFFGPGTRLTVL.